This T cell receptor (beta chain) was sequenced in a study of cytomegalovirus exposure and HLA in healthy donors. Study outcomes and limitations: TRBV6-2, TRBV6-3 and some other V segments were unresolvable in 87-base-pair reads.

A note on this clone: As yet, its antigen is unknown.

Donors were nominally healthy when sampled, though unrecorded immune exposures were likely. It was with 60 Vbeta and 13 Jbeta primers that the PCR ran. The method was immunoSEQ multiplex PCR; TCRdb's version includes in-frame clones alone and lacks a portion of them. The profile covers under 200,000 clones, with roughly 80% appearing a single time and under 0.6% taken by the ten largest. In germline, CDR1 is SNHLY, CDR2 FYNNEI. The CDR3 sequence is 12 residues long. Trimming cost V 8 bases and J 8 bases, with 15 bases left between them. This TCR derives from a woman in her fifties or sixties in good health and CMV-seronegative. This chain joins TRBV2 and TRBJ2-5, with a possible D match to TRBD1 (6 bases). Sequenced sample: PBMCs. As DNA, the CDR3 is TGTGCCAGCGTCAGGGGCGGTGGAACCCAGTACTTC. Translating gives CASVRGGGTQYF.